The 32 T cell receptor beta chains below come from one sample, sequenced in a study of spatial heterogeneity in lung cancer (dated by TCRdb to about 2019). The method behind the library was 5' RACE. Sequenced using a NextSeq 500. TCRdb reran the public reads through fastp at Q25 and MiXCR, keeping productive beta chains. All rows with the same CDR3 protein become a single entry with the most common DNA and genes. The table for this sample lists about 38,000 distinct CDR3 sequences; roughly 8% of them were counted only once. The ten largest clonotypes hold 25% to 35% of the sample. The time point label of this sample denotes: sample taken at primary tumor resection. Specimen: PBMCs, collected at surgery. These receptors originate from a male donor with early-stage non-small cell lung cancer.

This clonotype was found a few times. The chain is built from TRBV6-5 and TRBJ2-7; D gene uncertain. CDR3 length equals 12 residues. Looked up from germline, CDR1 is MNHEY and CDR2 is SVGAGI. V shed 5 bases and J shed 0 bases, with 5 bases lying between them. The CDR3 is CASSRSSYEQYF. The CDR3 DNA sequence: TGTGCCAGCAGTCGAAGCTCCTACGAGCAGTACTTC.

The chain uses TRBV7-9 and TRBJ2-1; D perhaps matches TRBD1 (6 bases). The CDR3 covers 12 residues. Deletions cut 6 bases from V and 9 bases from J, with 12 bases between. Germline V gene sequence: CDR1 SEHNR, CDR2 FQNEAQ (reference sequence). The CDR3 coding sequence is TGTGCCAGCAGTGGGCAGGACAGTGAGCAGTTCTTC. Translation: CASSGQDSEQFF.

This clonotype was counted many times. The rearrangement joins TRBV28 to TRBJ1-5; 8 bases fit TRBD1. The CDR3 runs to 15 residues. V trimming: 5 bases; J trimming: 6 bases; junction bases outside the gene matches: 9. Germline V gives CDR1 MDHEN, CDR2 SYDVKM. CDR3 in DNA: TGTGCCAGCAGTACCGACAGACAGGGGACTCAGCCCCAGCATTTT. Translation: CASSTDRQGTQPQHF. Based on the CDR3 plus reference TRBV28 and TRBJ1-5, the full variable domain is DVKVTQSSRYLVKRTGEKVFLECVQDMDHENMFWYRQDPGLGLRLIYFSYDVKMKEKGDIPEGYSVSREKKERFSLILESASTNQTSMYLCASSTDRQGTQPQHFGDGTRLSIL.

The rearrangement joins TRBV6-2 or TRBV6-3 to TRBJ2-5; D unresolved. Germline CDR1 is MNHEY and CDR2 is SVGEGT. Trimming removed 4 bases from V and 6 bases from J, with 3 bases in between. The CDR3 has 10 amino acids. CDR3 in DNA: TGTGCCAGCAGTTCTCAGACCCAGTACTTC. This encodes CASSSQTQYF.

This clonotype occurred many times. The CDR3 nucleotides read TGTGCCAGCAGCGTAAACGGACAGGGGAATCAGCCCCAGCATTTT. Translated, it gives CASSVNGQGNQPQHF. The V gene is TRBV9, the J gene TRBJ1-5, with 9 bases identical to TRBD1. The germline CDR1 and CDR2 sequences are SGDLS and YYNGEE. With 1 base clipped from V and 4 bases from J, the junction kept 3 bases outside the gene matches. The CDR3 runs to 15 residues.

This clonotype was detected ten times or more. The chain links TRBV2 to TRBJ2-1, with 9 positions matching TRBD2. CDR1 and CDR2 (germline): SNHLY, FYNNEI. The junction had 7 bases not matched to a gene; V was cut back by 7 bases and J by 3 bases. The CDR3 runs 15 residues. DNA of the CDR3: TGTGCCAGCACCGAGCAAGCGGGAGGCTACAATGAGCAGTTCTTC. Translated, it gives CASTEQAGGYNEQFF.

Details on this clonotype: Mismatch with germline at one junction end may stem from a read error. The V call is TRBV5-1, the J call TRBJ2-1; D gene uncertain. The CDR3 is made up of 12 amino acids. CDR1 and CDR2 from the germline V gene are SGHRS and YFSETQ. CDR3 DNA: TGCGCCAGCAGCTTAAACTACGATGAGCAGTTCTTC. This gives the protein CASSLNYDEQFF. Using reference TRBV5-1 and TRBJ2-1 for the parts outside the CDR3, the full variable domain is KAGVTQTPRYLIKTRGQQVTLSCSPISGHRSVSWYQQTPGQGLQFLFEYFSETQRNKGNFPGRFSGRQFSNSRSEMNVSTLELGDSALYLCASSLNYDEQFFGPGTRLTVL.

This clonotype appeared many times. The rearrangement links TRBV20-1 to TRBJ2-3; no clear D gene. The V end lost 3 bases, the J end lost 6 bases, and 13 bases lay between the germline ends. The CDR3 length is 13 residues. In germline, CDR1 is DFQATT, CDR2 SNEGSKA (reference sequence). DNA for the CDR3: TGCAGTGCTAGCGCGCCTTCCGGGGATACGCAGTATTTT. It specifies CSASAPSGDTQYF.

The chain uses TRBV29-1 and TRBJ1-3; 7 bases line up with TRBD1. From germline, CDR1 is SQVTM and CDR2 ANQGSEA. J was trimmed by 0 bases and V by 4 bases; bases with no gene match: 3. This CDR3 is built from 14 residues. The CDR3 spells CSVGGGRSGNTIYF. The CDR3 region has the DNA TGCAGCGTTGGAGGGGGCCGCTCTGGAAACACCATATATTTT. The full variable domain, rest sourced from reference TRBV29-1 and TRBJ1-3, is SAVISQKPSRDICQRGTSLTIQCQVDSQVTMMFWYRQQPGQSLTLIATANQGSEATYESGFVIDKFPISRPNLTFSTLTVSNMSPEDSSIYLCSVGGGRSGNTIYFGEGSWLTVV.

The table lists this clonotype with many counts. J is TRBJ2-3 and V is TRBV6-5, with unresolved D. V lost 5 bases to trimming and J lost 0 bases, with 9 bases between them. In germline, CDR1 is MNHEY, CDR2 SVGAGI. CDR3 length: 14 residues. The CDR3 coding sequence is TGTGCCAGCAGTCAATGGGGAAGCACAGATACGCAGTATTTT. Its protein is CASSQWGSTDTQYF.

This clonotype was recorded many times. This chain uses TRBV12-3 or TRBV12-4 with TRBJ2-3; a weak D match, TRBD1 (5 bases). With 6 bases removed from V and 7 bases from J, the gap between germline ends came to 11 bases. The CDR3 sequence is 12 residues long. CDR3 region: CASSQQDNTQYF. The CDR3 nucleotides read TGTGCCAGCAGCCAACAGGACAATACGCAGTATTTT.

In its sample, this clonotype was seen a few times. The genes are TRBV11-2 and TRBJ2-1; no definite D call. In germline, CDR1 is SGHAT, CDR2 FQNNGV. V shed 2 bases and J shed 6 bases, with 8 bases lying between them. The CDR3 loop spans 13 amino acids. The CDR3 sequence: CASSLMIVNEQFF. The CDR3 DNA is TGTGCCAGCAGCTTAATGATAGTCAATGAGCAGTTCTTC.

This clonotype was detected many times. The CDR3 sequence is CASSEIGQAYSGANVLTF. The CDR3 DNA is TGTGCCAGCAGTGAAATTGGACAGGCTTACTCTGGGGCCAACGTCCTGACTTTC. This chain connects TRBV25-1 to TRBJ2-6, with 7 bases fitting TRBD1. CDR3 length: 18 amino acids. V lost 2 bases to trimming and J lost 0 bases; unmatched junction nucleotides: 7. Germline CDR1 and CDR2: MGHDK and SYGVNS.

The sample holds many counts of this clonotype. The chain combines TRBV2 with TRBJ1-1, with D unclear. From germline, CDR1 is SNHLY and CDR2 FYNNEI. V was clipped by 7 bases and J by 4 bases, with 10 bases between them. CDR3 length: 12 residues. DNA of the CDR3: TGTGCCAGCACCAGAGGGCCCACTGAAGCTTTCTTT. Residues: CASTRGPTEAFF.

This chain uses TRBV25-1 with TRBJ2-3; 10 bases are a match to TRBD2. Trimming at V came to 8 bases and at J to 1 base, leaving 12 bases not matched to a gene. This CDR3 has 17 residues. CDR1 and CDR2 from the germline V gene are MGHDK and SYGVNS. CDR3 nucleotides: TGTGCCAGCCGAGCGGGGGGGGCCTGGGCGGGCACAGATACGCAGTATTTT. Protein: CASRAGGAWAGTDTQYF.

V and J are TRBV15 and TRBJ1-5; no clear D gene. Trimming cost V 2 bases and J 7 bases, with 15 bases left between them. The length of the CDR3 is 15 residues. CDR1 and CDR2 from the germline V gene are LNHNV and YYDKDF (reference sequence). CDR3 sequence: CATSRPDNLGQPQHF. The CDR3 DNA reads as TGTGCCACCAGCAGACCTGACAATCTTGGACAGCCCCAGCATTTT.

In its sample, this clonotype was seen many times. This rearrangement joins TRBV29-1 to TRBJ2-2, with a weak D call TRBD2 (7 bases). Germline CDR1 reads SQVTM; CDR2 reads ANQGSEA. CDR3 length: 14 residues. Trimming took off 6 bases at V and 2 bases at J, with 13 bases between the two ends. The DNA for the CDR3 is TGCAGCGTCGATTGGGGGGGCAACACCGGGGAGCTGTTTTTT. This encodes CSVDWGGNTGELFF.

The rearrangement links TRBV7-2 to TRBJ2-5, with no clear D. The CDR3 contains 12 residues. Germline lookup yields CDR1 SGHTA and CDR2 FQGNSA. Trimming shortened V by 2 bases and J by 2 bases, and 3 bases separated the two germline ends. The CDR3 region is CASSLTQETQYF. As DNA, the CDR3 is TGTGCCAGCAGCTTAACGCAAGAGACCCAGTACTTC.

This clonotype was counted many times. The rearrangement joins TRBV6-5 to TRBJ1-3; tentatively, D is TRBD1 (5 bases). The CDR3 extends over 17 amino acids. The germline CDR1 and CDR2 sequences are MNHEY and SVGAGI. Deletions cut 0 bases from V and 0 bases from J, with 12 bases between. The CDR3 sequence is CASSYSFRASSGNTIYF. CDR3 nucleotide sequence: TGTGCCAGCAGTTACTCATTCAGGGCCTCCTCTGGAAACACCATATATTTT.

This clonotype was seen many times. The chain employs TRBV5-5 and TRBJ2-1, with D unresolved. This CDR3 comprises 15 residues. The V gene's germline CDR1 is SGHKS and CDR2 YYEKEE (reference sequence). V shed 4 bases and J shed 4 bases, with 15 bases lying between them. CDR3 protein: CASSPDGGLYNEQFF. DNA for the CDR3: TGTGCCAGCAGCCCGGACGGTGGGCTTTACAATGAGCAGTTCTTC.

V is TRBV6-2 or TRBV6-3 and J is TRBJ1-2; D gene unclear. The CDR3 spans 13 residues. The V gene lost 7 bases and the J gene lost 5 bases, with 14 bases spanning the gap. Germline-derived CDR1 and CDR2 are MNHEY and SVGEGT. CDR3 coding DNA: TGTGCCAGCAAGAGTGTGTACGGTTATGGCTACACCTTC. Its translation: CASKSVYGYGYTF.

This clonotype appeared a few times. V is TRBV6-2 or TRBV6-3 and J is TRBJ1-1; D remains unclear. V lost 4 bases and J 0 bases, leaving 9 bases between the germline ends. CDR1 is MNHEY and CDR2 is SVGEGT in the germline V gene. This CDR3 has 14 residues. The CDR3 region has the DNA TGTGCCAGCAGTTCGCGCAACATGAACACTGAAGCTTTCTTT. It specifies CASSSRNMNTEAFF.

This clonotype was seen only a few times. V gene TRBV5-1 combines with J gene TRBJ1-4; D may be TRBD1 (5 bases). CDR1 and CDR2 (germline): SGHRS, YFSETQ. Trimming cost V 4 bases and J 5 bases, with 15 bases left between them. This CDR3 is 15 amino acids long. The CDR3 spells CASSQGESRNEKLFF. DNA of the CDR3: TGCGCCAGCAGCCAGGGAGAGTCCAGAAATGAAAAACTGTTTTTT. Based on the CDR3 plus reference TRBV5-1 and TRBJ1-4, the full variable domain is KAGVTQTPRYLIKTRGQQVTLSCSPISGHRSVSWYQQTPGQGLQFLFEYFSETQRNKGNFPGRFSGRQFSNSRSEMNVSTLELGDSALYLCASSQGESRNEKLFFGSGTQLSVL.

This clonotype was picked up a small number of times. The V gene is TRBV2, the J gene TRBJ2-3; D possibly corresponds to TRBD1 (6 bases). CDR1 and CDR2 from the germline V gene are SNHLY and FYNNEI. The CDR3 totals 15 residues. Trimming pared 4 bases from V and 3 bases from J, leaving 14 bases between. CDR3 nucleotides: TGTGCCAGCAGTGCCCAGGGGACCGAAACAGATACGCAGTATTTT. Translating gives CASSAQGTETDTQYF. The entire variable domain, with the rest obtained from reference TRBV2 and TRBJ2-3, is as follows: EPEVTQTPSHQVTQMGQEVILRCVPISNHLYFYWYRQILGQKVEFLVSFYNNEISEKSEIFDDQFSVERPDGSNFTLKIRSTKLEDSAMYFCASSAQGTETDTQYFGPGTRLTVL.

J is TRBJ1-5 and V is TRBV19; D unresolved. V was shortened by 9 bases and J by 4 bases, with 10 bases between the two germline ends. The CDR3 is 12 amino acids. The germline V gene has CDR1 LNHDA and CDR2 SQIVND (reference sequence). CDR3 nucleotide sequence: TGTGCCAGCGAGGACCCGAATCAGCCCCAGCATTTT. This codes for CASEDPNQPQHF.

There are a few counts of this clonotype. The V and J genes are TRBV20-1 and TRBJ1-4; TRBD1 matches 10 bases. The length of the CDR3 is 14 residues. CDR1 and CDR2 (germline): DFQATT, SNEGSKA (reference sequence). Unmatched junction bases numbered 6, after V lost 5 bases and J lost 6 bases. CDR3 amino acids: CSAPRGTGDEKLFF. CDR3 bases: TGCAGTGCTCCGAGGGGGACAGGGGATGAAAAACTGTTTTTT.

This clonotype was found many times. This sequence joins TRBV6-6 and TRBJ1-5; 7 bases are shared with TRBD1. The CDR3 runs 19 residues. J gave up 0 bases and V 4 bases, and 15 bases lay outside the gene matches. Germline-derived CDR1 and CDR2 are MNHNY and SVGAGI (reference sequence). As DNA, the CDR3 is TGTGCCAGCAGTTTGCGACAGGGTCATATATCGGTTAGCAATCAGCCCCAGCATTTT. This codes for CASSLRQGHISVSNQPQHF.

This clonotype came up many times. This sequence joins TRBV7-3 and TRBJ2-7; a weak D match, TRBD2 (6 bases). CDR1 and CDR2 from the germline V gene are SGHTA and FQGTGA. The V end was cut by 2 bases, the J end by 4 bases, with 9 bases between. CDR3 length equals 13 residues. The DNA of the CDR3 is TGTGCCAGCAGCTTATTGGAGGGATACGAGCAGTACGTC. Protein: CASSLLEGYEQYV.

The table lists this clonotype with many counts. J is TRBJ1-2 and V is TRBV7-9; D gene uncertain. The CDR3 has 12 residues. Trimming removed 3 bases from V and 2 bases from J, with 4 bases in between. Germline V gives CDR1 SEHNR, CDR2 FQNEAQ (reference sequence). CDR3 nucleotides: TGTGCCAGCAGCTTGGAGAACTATGGCTACACCTTC. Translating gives CASSLENYGYTF.

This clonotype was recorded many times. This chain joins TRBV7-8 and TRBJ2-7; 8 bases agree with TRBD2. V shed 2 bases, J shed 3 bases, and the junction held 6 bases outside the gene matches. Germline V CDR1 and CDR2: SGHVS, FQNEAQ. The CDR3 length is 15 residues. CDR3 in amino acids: CASSLNRAGGYEQYF. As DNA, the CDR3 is TGTGCCAGCAGCTTAAATAGGGCGGGAGGCTACGAGCAGTACTTC.

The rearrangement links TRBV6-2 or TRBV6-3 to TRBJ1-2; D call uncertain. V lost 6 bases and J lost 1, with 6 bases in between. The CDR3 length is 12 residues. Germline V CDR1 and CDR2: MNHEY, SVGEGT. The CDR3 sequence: CASSNGNYGYTF. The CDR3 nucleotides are TGTGCCAGCAGCAACGGTAACTATGGCTACACCTTC.

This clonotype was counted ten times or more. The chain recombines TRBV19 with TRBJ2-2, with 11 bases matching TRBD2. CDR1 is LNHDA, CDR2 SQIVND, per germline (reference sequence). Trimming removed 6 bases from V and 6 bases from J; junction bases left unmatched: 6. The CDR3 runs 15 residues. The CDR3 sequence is CASRETSGSPGELFF. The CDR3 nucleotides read TGTGCCAGTAGGGAAACTAGCGGGAGCCCCGGGGAGCTGTTTTTT.